This T cell receptor (beta chain) was recorded in a study of identical twins. Study-wide results and caveats: Alpha sequences out of frame and shared by twins had excess low generation probability.

Concerning this clonotype: Antigen specificity is unknown.

The CDR3 runs to 13 residues. Germline loops: CDR1 SGHKS, CDR2 YYEKEE (reference sequence). V lost 0 bases and J lost 11, with 14 bases in between. TCRdb passed the 5' RACE reads through MiXCR, listing each CDR3 protein once. The repertoire holds under 300,000 distinct CDR3 sequences, over 11% seen once, with 7% to 9% in the top ten. The sequence derives from a woman aged 18-29 years in good health. Sequenced sample: memory (CD45RO+) T cells sorted from blood. The gene calls are TRBV5-5 and TRBJ1-1; TRBD1 might be the D (5 bases). The CDR3 region has the DNA TGTGCCAGCAGCTTGGCTGTGGCAGGGTGGGCTTTCTTT. The encoded protein is CASSLAVAGWAFF.